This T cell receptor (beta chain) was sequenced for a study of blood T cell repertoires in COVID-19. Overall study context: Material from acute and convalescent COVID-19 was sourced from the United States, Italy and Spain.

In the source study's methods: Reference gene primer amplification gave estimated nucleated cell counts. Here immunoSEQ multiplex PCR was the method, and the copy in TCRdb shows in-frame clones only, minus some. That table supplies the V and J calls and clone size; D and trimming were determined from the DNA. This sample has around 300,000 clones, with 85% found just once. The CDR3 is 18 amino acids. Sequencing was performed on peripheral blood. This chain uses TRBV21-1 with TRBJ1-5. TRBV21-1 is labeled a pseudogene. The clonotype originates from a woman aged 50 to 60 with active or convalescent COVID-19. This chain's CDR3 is CASSEGLRVKASNQPQHF. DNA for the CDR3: TGTGCCAGCAGCGAGGGCTTGAGGGTCAAGGCTAGCAATCAGCCCCAGCATTTT.